This TCR beta chain emerged from a study of cytomegalovirus exposure and HLA in healthy donors. The PCR used 60 Vbeta and 13 Jbeta primers. The protocol was immunoSEQ multiplex PCR, while the TCRdb copy is restricted to in-frame clones and leaves out a portion. The sample holds some 200,000 clones, about 86% seen once. In germline, CDR1 is MNHEY, CDR2 SMNVEV (reference sequence). There are 16 residues in the CDR3. Trimming removed 4 bases from V and 9 bases from J; junction bases left unmatched: 16. The source material was PBMCs. The chain has TRBV27 and TRBJ2-5; 8 bases are a match to TRBD1. The sequence derives from a woman in her twenties or thirties in good health and CMV-seronegative. The CDR3 DNA reads as TGTGCCAGCAGTTACTCCGGGACAGGTCTTTTTGGAGCCCAGTACTTC. As protein: CASSYSGTGLFGAQYF.